The clone carrying this TCR beta chain was observed a few times. V lost 3 bases to trimming and J lost 3 bases; unmatched junction nucleotides: 19. CDR3 length: 19 residues. Germline CDR1 is KGHDR and CDR2 is SFDVKD. This sample was included in a study of response to subunit inactivated influenza vaccine. TCRdb ran MiXCR on the RT-PCR reads and lists one entry per CDR3 protein. The profile covers around 570,000 distinct CDR3 sequences, with around 10% appearing a single time and approximately 11% taken by the ten largest. A further study also used this sample, focusing on T cells expressing NK-cell markers. That report notes: With UMIs, 5'RACE template switching was used to make TCR beta cDNA. From sorted CD3+CD56+NKG2C+, CD3+CD56+NKG2C- and CD3+CD56-NKG2C+ T cells came the TCR beta repertoires.

V gene TRBV24-1 combines with J gene TRBJ2-7; 7 nucleotides align to TRBD2. The receptor's source is a man aged 45-60 years who received an inactivated influenza vaccine. The specimen was PBMCs from blood, collected on the day of vaccination. CDR3 region: CATSDPNTRAGVRNYEQYF. The CDR3 DNA follows: TGTGCCACCAGTGATCCAAATACTAGGGCGGGAGTTAGGAACTACGAGCAGTACTTC.